Reported below is one TCR beta chain. The CDR3 loop spans 13 amino acids. Germline V CDR1 and CDR2: SQVTM, ANQGSEA. Trimming left V 7 bases short and J 1 base short, with 10 bases between. This entry belongs to a study of blood T cell repertoires in COVID-19. Cohorts were based on clinical histories the participants reported. Method: immunoSEQ multiplex PCR; TCRdb's copy keeps in-frame clones and lacks some. The top ten clones hold about 1.1% of a sample with roughly 300,000 clones, 80% to 95% of them seen once. The TCR was taken from a woman under 40 who had recovered from COVID-19. What was sequenced was PBMCs or T cells enriched from blood (not recorded which). The chain links TRBV29-1 to TRBJ2-2, with D perhaps matching TRBD2 (5 bases). CDR3 protein: CSARSENTGELFF. The CDR3, as DNA: TGCAGCGCTCGTAGCGAGAACACCGGGGAGCTGTTTTTT.